Sequencing of this T cell receptor (beta chain) was carried out in a study of T cells in Graves' hyperthyroidism and ophthalmopathy (dated by TCRdb to between 2018 and 2021). Looking at the study overall: Peripheral blood samples were taken at the time of initial diagnosis, prior to any treatment. TCR V-J signatures able to tell the groups apart were searched for in a discovery cohort of 100 patients, of whom more than 40 had Graves' ophthalmopathy and about 55 had stable Graves' hyperthyroidism. An independent validation cohort of 18 to 20 hyperthyroidism patients and 17 patients who later progressed to ophthalmopathy tested prospective prediction of ophthalmopathy. The 85 to 100 discovery patients were randomly split 7:3 into training and test sets. In addition, the study compared T-cell repertoires in thyroid tissue and in blood from roughly 6 Graves' hyperthyroidism patients. After sampling, hyperthyroidism patients received methimazole starting at 30 mg daily, and ophthalmopathy patients received high-dose intravenous methylprednisolone. The paper describes TCR Vbeta CDR3 sequencing of more than 120 peripheral blood samples, made up of 43 ophthalmopathy patients, roughly 72 hyperthyroidism patients and 17 progressor patients. Findings and caveats that apply to the study as a whole: Most expanded thyroid clonotypes (frequency above 0.001) were also detected in blood, a finding suggesting that blood repertoires may reflect thyroid immune responses. In validation, the model predicted progression to ophthalmopathy a median of around six months before onset, with roughly 71% sensitivity and about 75% specificity. Sample size was not statistically predetermined, and blinding of investigators to group allocation was not performed. A model built on a 13 V-J signature distinguished ophthalmopathy from stable hyperthyroidism, reaching roughly 88% sensitivity and 81.08% specificity in cross-validation and 80%/75% in testing.

In its sample, this clonotype was seen a few times. No antigen is known for it. It has no much larger one-base neighbor in the sample; base qualities were not kept. A patient counted as having stable Graves' hyperthyroidism if no progression to ophthalmopathy occurred over 18 months of follow-up. Hyperthyroidism patients were aged 18 to 65 years and newly diagnosed, with disease duration of less than 2 months. Exclusion was applied to patients with uncontrolled infections, other autoimmune diseases, pregnancy or lactation. Clinical symptoms, serum thyroxine and TRAb, thyroid ultrasound, and orbital computed tomography formed the basis for the diagnoses. PBMCs were separated from around 9.1 ml of fresh peripheral blood using Ficoll-Paque density gradient centrifugation. Trizol reagent was used to extract total RNA, and RNA quality was then checked on an Agilent 2100 Bioanalyzer. Amplification of TCR beta CDR3 regions was carried out from RNA transcripts. A first-round RT-PCR of the TCR CDR3 used the HTBI primer set with the Qiagen OneStep RT-PCR kit. A second multiplex PCR round built the libraries, followed by size selection and purification. Libraries were sequenced paired-end with 100 bp reads on an Illumina HiSeq2000. In the original analysis: SOAPnuke was used to process the raw data, removing reads that contained adapters or uncalled bases, had a mean Phred below 15, or lacked an exact match to the constant primer or identifier. COPE v1.2.5 was used to merge the high-quality paired reads, and each unique nucleotide sequence was defined as a clonotype. Clonotypes were aligned to IMGT TRBV, TRBD and TRBJ reference segments using MiTCR v1.1. Analysis was restricted to V-J combinations with a frequency above 0.0001, which covered over 98% of repertoires. A TCS score was defined as the ratio of F50 (clonal expansion) to E x V (chaos), with BLOSUM62-based TCRdist applied between CDR3 peptides within each V-J. Welch's t-statistics and random forest reduced 514 V-J features to fewer than 15, which were used in a naive Bayes classifier (R e1071). In-frame beta chains were kept once TCRdb had trimmed the public reads at Q25 with fastp and called clones with MiXCR. One record per CDR3 amino acid sequence lists the most common genes and DNA. TCRdb's processing, not the authors' own work, is the source of the V and J calls. The sample includes around 690,000 distinct CDR3 sequences, with roughly 17% observed a single time. Of the sample, 15% to 17% is held by the ten largest clones.

From its cysteine to its phenylalanine, the CDR3 spans 14 amino acids. The entry retains the CDR3 DNA only, 42 bases that are in frame from base 1. V and J lose 5 bases and 0 bases, and a span of 10 bases separates them. From the germline V gene, CDR1 is MDHEN and CDR2 is SYDVKM. Input material: blood. The sequence is built from TRBV28 and TRBJ1-1, with the D gene call left open. This TCR came from a man aged 50-59 years with Graves' hyperthyroidism. The CDR3 region: CASSAWHMNTEAFF. The DNA reads TGTGCCAGCAGTGCCTGGCACATGAACACTGAAGCTTTCTTT. The reference TRBV28 and TRBJ1-1 proteins fill in what lies around the CDR3, so the full variable domain reads DVKVTQSSRYLVKRTGEKVFLECVQDMDHENMFWYRQDPGLGLRLIYFSYDVKMKEKGDIPEGYSVSREKKERFSLILESASTNQTSMYLCASSAWHMNTEAFFGQGTRLTVV.